This T cell receptor (beta chain) was identified in a study of blood T cell repertoires in COVID-19. About the study: The origin of the acute and convalescent COVID-19 samples was the United States, Italy and Spain.

Trimming took off 3 bases at V and 3 bases at J, with 10 bases between the two ends. Germline CDR1 and CDR2: SGHDT and YYEEEE. The CDR3 has 13 residues. The table came from immunoSEQ multiplex PCR; TCRdb's copy has only in-frame clones and leaves some out. The profile shows roughly 88,000 clones, roughly 80% of them singletons. Sequenced input: peripheral blood. The sequence derives from a woman of 80 years or more with active or convalescent COVID-19. The chain has TRBV5-6 and TRBJ2-7; TRBD1 might be the D (6 bases). CDR3 coding DNA: TGTGCCAGCAGCTCAGGACAGAGCTACGAGCAGTACTTC. Protein: CASSSGQSYEQYF.